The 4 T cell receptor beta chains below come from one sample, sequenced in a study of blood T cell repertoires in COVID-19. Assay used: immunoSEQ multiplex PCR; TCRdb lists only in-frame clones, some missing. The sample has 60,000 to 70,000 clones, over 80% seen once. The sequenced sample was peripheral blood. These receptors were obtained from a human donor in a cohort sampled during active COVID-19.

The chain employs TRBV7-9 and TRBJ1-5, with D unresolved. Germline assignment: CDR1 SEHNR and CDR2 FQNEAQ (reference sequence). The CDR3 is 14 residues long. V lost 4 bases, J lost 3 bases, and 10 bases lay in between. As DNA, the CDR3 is TGTGCCAGCAGCTCCGGGAGCCTCAATCAGCCCCAGCATTTT. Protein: CASSSGSLNQPQHF.

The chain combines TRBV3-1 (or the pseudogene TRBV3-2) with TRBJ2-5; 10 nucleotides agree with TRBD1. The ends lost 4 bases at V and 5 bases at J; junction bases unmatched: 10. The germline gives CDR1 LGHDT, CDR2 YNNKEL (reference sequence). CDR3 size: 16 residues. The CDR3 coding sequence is TGTGCCAGCAGCCGAAGGACAGGGGGGTCGGTGGAGACCCAGTACTTC. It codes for CASSRRTGGSVETQYF.

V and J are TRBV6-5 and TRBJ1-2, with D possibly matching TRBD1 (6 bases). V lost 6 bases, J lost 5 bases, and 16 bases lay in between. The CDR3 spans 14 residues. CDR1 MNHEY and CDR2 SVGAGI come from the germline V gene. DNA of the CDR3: TGTGCCAGCAGCCGGGGACACCTAGGGTATGGCTACACCTTC. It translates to CASSRGHLGYGYTF.

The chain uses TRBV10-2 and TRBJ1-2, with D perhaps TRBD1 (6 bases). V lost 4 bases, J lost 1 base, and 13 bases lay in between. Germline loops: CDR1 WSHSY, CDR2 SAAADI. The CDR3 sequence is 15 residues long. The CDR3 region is CASSAPGTSNYGYTF. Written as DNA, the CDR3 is TGCGCCAGCAGTGCCCCCGGGACAAGTAACTATGGCTACACCTTC.